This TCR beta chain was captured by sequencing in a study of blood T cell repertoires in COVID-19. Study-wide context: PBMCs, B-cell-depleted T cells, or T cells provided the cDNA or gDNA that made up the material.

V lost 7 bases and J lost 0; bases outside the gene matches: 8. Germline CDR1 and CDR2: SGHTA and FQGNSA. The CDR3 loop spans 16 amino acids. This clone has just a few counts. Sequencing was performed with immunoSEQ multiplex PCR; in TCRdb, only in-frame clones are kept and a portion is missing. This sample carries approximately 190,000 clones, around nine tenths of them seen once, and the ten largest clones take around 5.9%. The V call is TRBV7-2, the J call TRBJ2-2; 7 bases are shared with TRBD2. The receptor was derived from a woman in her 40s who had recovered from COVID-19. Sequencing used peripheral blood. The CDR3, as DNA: TGTGCCAGCACAAATAGCGGGCCCTCGAACACCGGGGAGCTGTTTTTT. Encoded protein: CASTNSGPSNTGELFF.